The clone carrying this TCR beta chain was counted only a few times. Its antigen is unidentified. Trimming at V came to 5 bases and at J to 5 bases, leaving 5 bases not matched to a gene. The CDR3 totals 14 residues. Germline V gene data show CDR1 as MNHEY and CDR2 as SMNVEV (reference sequence). TCRdb re-derived calls from the 5' RACE reads in MiXCR, one entry per CDR3 protein. The table includes some 800,000 distinct CDR3 sequences, over 9.5% detected once. The data stem from a study of CD8 T cells in ankylosing spondylitis. Study observations and caveats: The study identified a TCR beta motif of under ten highly homologous variants that appeared characteristic of ankylosing spondylitis blood.

The rearrangement links TRBV27 to TRBJ1-2; 10 bases fit TRBD1. The sample was blood, either unsorted or a sorted T cell fraction (not recorded which). The TCR sequence derives from a male donor with ankylosing spondylitis. CDR3 amino acids: CASSIKGQGYGYTF. DNA for the CDR3: TGTGCCAGCAGTATTAAGGGACAGGGGTATGGCTACACCTTC.